This TCR beta chain was sequenced during a study of tumor-infiltrating lymphocytes in primary liver carcinoma. Study context: Productive TCRbeta reads per sample were roughly 3.5 to 7.5 million, not differing by tissue. General study results and limits: Pairs of tumor regions overlapped more than tumor-adjacent and tumor-blood pairs did. Without sorting, CD4+ versus CD8+ T cell repertoires were not compared.

This clonotype has just a few counts. Its antigen is undetermined. Reverse transcription of 500 ng total RNA with a constant-region primer produced TCR beta cDNA. A slightly modified ARM-PCR protocol with three nested multiplex PCR rounds produced these TCR beta libraries. Use of TRBV1-TRBV30 forward primers with a C-beta reverse primer characterized the first two PCR rounds, which lasted approximately 11 cycles each. TCRdb redid the calling of the multiplex PCR reads with MiXCR, one entry per CDR3 protein. The sample consists of 250,000 to 400,000 distinct CDR3 sequences, 50% to 70% of them appearing once. Germline DNA was extracted too, while blood RNA derived from unsorted whole blood. No treatment had been given to the patients, who were chronically infected with HBV. Germline V gives CDR1 LNHDA, CDR2 SQIVND (reference sequence). The V end was cut by 6 bases, the J end by 5 bases, with 19 bases between. This CDR3 comprises 15 residues.

Source material: peripheral blood. The receptor was derived from a man in his forties with primary liver carcinoma and hepatitis B virus infection. This chain links TRBV19 with TRBJ2-5; D tentatively fits TRBD1 or TRBD2 (5 bases each). CDR3: CASSPWRGKGETQYF. The CDR3 nucleotides read TGTGCCAGTAGCCCGTGGAGAGGGAAGGGGGAGACCCAGTACTTC.